This T cell receptor beta chain comes out of a study of patients and donors after allogeneic stem cell transplantation. CDR1 WSHSY and CDR2 SAAADI come from the germline V gene. This CDR3 has 13 amino acids. V lost 10 bases to trimming and J lost 6 bases, with 18 bases between them. TCRdb analysed the RT-PCR reads with MiXCR anew, one entry per CDR3 protein. The data contain about 23,000 distinct CDR3 sequences, about 28% of them singletons. In its sample, this clonotype was seen a few times. The rearrangement joins TRBV10-2 to TRBJ1-2; the D gene is possibly TRBD1 (6 bases). The receptor comes from a human donor who was either an allogeneic HSCT recipient or a stem cell or donor lymphocyte infusion donor (not recorded which). It is not recorded whose cells these are; they may come from a transplant donor. The sequenced material came from blood, either unsorted or a sorted T cell fraction (not recorded which). CDR3 nucleotide sequence: TGCGCCACCCTTAGGGGGGCTGGGGATGGCTACACCTTC. Protein: CATLRGAGDGYTF.